A single sample is the source of the 17 T cell receptor beta chains below, sequenced in a study of human T cells and chemical hapten exposure. The sample's time point: patch test 1, 2 weeks after DPC sensitization. Stated treatment: therapeutic diphenylcyclopropenone sensitization with weekly scalp DPC. TCRdb reprocessed the RACE reads via MiXCR and lists one record per CDR3 protein. Of a few hundred thousand distinct CDR3 sequences listed, more than 4.5% are singletons. Sequencing was performed on whole blood, taken in connection with sensitization to the hapten diphenylcyclopropenone (DPC). These receptor sequences come from a woman between 50 and 59 years old with alopecia areata. Some clones in this sample may be carry-over from other donors' samples.

This clonotype was seen many times. The V gene is TRBV10-3, the J gene TRBJ2-3, with 8 nucleotides matching TRBD2. The CDR3 loop spans 16 amino acids. Germline-derived CDR1 and CDR2 are ENHRY and SYGVKD. The V and J ends lost 2 bases and 1 base, in that order; junction bases with no gene match: 5. This chain's CDR3 is CAISELSTSGTDTQYF. Written as DNA, the CDR3 is TGTGCCATCAGTGAGCTATCGACTAGCGGCACAGATACGCAGTATTTT.

This clonotype has just a few counts. The V call is TRBV29-1, the J call TRBJ2-7; 7 bases fit TRBD2. V was clipped by 2 bases and J by 4 bases; unmatched bases: 5. Per the germline V gene, CDR1 is SQVTM and CDR2 is ANQGSEA. The length of the CDR3 is 13 residues. CDR3 residues: CSVESGMPYEQYF. CDR3 DNA: TGCAGCGTTGAAAGCGGGATGCCTTACGAGCAGTACTTC.

In its sample, this clonotype was seen a few times. The chain carries TRBV12-3 or TRBV12-4 and TRBJ1-2; D not certain. The CDR3 has 16 amino acids. Between the trimmed V and J ends, which lost 5 bases and 4 bases, there was a span of 20 bases. CDR3 DNA sequence: TGTGCCAGCAGTCATAGTAGGCGTGGCAAACTCTATGGCTACACCTTC. Its protein is CASSHSRRGKLYGYTF.

This clonotype was seen repeatedly, ten times or more. This rearrangement joins TRBV12-3 or TRBV12-4 to TRBJ2-1; 7 nucleotides agree with TRBD1. This CDR3 has 12 amino acids. V lost 3 bases and J lost 10; bases outside the gene matches: 3. The DNA of the CDR3 is TGTGCCAGCAGTTTTCAGGACAGGGAGCAGTTCTTC. It is translated as CASSFQDREQFF.

V usage is TRBV5-1 and J usage is TRBJ2-3; D remains unclear. There are 16 residues in the CDR3. With 4 bases removed from V and 4 bases from J, the gap between germline ends came to 19 bases. Germline CDR1 reads SGHRS; CDR2 reads YFSETQ. Written as DNA, the CDR3 is TGCGCCAGCAGCCTGGGTAGTACCACTGGGGCAGATACGCAGTATTTT. This gives the protein CASSLGSTTGADTQYF.

This clonotype was seen repeatedly, ten times or more. The CDR3 DNA reads TGTGCCAGCAGTCTCGTAAGCTCCTACGAGCAGTACTTC. Protein product: CASSLVSSYEQYF. V is TRBV6-2 or TRBV6-3 and J is TRBJ2-7; D is undetermined. The CDR3 is 13 amino acids. Germline CDR1 MNHEY, CDR2 SVGEGT. V shed 5 bases and J shed 0 bases, with 8 bases lying between them.

This clonotype has a count of ten or more. V usage is TRBV27 and J usage is TRBJ2-7; D might be TRBD1 or TRBD2, each matching 5 bases. Germline V gene sequence: CDR1 MNHEY, CDR2 SMNVEV (reference sequence). V was trimmed by 6 bases and J by 2 bases, leaving 14 bases between them. CDR3 length: 14 residues. DNA for the CDR3: TGTGCCAGCAGCATCCGGGACGGAGCCTACGAGCAGTACTTC. Residues: CASSIRDGAYEQYF.

This clonotype was seen many times. The chain couples TRBV7-9 to TRBJ1-5; TRBD1 matches 9 bases. Germline V lookup: CDR1 SEHNR, CDR2 FQNEAQ (reference sequence). Germline trimming cut 1 base from V and 3 bases from J; bases unmatched to any gene: 1. This CDR3 comprises 15 residues. Written as DNA, the CDR3 is TGTGCCAGCAGCTTAGGGGACAGGGACAATCAGCCCCAGCATTTT. Its protein product is CASSLGDRDNQPQHF.

This chain links TRBV10-3 with TRBJ1-1, with D unclear. Germline assignment: CDR1 ENHRY and CDR2 SYGVKD. The CDR3 spans 12 residues. Trimming left V 8 bases short and J 0 bases short, with 7 bases between. CDR3 residues: CAIGSVNTEAFF. Here the CDR3 DNA reads TGTGCCATCGGCTCAGTGAACACTGAAGCTTTCTTT.

The J gene is TRBJ2-7, the V gene TRBV28; 7 nucleotides line up with TRBD1. V lost 6 bases and J lost 2; bases outside the gene matches: 13. The length of the CDR3 is 16 residues. CDR1 is MDHEN and CDR2 is SYDVKM in the germline V gene. CDR3 nucleotides: TGTGCCAGCAGCCCCCCAGGGGGAGTAATCGCCTACGAGCAGTACTTC. Amino acids: CASSPPGGVIAYEQYF.

This clonotype occurred many times. The chain uses TRBV12-3 or TRBV12-4 and TRBJ2-2; unclear D gene. Trimming removed 3 bases at V and 3 bases at J, with 11 bases between. This CDR3 region has 15 residues. CDR3 DNA: TGTGCCAGCAGTTTTCGCAGGTTCGACACCGGGGAGCTGTTTTTT. Translating it yields CASSFRRFDTGELFF.

Ten or more counts support this clonotype. V is TRBV20-1 and J is TRBJ1-5, with 9 bases identical to TRBD1. V gave up 4 bases and J gave up 6 bases; unmatched junction bases: 4. Germline V CDR1 and CDR2: DFQATT, SNEGSKA (reference sequence). This CDR3 region has 13 residues. CDR3 DNA: TGCAGTGCTAATACAGGGGGCGGTCAGCCCCAGCATTTT. It is translated as CSANTGGGQPQHF.

This chain links TRBV7-9 with TRBJ2-3; weak D call: TRBD1 (8 bases). The V and J ends lost 0 bases and 4 bases respectively, with 17 bases between them. The CDR3 has 17 amino acids. Germline loops: CDR1 SEHNR, CDR2 FQNEAQ (reference sequence). CDR3 in amino acids: CASSLARLTGGADTQYF. The CDR3 nucleotides are TGTGCCAGCAGCTTAGCGCGGCTTACAGGGGGGGCAGATACGCAGTATTTT.

This clonotype has ten or more counts. V is TRBV3-1 and J is TRBJ2-5; D remains unclear. The germline CDR1 and CDR2 sequences are LGHDT and YNNKEL (reference sequence). V was pared by 0 bases and J by 8 bases, with 4 bases between. The CDR3 length is 11 residues. The CDR3 DNA is TGTGCCAGCAGCCAAGATATTACCCAGTACTTC. Its protein is CASSQDITQYF.

Remarks on this clonotype: A much bigger clone sits one base away, suggesting this may be a read error. J is TRBJ2-3 and V is TRBV7-8; 7 bases map to TRBD2. The length of the CDR3 is 13 residues. The germline V gene has CDR1 SGHVS and CDR2 FQNEAQ. This CDR3 is CASSLVSGGTLYF. The CDR3 DNA is TGTGCCAGCAGCTTAGTGTCGGGAGGCACGCTGTATTTT.

This clonotype has a count of ten or more. J is TRBJ1-1 and V is TRBV6-1; perhaps TRBD1 as D (6 bases). This CDR3 spans 11 amino acids. Germline CDR1 reads MNHNS; CDR2 reads SASEGT. CDR3: CASNRATEAFF. The DNA for the CDR3 is TGTGCTTCAAACAGGGCCACTGAAGCTTTCTTT.

This clonotype was seen a few times. The V call is TRBV6-5, the J call TRBJ1-1, with 10 bases that match TRBD1. Germline V gene lookup returns CDR1 MNHEY and CDR2 SVGAGI. Losses at the gene ends were 4 bases for V and 0 bases for J; bases not matched to a gene: 14. The CDR3 covers 19 residues. Here the CDR3 reads CASSLGTGVTRKVNTEAFF. The CDR3 nucleotides read TGTGCCAGCAGTTTAGGGACAGGGGTGACGCGAAAGGTGAACACTGAAGCTTTCTTT.